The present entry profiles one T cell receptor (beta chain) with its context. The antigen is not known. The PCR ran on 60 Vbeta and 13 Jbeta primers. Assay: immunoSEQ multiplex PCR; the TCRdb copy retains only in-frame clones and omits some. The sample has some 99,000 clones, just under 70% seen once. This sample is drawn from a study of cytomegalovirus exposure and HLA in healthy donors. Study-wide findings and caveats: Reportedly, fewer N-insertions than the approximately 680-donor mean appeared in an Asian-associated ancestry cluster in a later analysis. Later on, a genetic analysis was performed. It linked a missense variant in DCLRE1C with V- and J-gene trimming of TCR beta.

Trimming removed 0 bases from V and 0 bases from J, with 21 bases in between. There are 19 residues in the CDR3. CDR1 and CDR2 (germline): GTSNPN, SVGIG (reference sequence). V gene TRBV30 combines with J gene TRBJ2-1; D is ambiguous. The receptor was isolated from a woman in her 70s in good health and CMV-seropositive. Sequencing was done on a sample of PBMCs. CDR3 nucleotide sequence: TGTGCCTGGAGTGTAGGAGTTGTTATTGGATCATACTCCTACAATGAGCAGTTCTTC. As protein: CAWSVGVVIGSYSYNEQFF.